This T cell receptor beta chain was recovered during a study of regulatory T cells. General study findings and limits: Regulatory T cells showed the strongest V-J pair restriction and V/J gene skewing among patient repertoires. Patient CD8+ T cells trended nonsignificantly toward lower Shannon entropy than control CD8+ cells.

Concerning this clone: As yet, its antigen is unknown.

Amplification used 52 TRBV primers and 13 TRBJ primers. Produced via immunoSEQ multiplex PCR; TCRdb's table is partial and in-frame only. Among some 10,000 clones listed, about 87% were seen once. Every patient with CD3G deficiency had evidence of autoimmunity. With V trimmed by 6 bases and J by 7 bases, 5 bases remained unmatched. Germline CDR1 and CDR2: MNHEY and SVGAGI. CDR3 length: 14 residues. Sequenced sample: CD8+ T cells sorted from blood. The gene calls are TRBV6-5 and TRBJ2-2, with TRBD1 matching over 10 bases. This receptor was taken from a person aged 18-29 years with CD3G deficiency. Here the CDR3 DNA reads TGTGCCAGCAGGCAGGACAGGGGGTTCGGGGAGCTGTTTTTT. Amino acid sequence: CASRQDRGFGELFF.